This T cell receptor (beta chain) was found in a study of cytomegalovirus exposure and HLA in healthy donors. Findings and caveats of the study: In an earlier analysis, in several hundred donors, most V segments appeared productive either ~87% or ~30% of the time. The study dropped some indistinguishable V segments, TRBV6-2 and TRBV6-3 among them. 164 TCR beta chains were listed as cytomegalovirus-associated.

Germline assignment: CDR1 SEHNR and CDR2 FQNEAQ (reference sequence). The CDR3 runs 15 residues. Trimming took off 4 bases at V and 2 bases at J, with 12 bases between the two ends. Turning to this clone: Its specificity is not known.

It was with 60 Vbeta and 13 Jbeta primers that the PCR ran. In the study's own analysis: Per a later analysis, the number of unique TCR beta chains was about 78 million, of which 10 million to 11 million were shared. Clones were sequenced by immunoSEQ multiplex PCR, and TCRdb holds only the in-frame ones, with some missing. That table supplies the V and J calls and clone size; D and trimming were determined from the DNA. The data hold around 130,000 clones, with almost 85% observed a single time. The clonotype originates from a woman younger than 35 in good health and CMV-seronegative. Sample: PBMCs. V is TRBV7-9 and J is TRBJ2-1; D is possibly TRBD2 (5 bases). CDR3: CASSSTGITYNEQFF. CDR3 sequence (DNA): TGTGCCAGCAGCTCAACCGGGATTACCTACAATGAGCAGTTCTTC.